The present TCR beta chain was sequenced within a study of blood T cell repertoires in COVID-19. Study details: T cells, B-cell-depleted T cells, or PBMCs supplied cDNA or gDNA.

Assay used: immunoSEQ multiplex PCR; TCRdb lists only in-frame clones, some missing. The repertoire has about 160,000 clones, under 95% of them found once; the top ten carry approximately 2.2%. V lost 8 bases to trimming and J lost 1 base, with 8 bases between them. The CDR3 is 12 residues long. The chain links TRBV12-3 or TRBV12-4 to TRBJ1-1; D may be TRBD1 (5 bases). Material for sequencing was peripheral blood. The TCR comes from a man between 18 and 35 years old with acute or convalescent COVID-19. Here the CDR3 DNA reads TGTGCCAGCCACGACAGGAACACTGAAGCTTTCTTT. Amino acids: CASHDRNTEAFF.